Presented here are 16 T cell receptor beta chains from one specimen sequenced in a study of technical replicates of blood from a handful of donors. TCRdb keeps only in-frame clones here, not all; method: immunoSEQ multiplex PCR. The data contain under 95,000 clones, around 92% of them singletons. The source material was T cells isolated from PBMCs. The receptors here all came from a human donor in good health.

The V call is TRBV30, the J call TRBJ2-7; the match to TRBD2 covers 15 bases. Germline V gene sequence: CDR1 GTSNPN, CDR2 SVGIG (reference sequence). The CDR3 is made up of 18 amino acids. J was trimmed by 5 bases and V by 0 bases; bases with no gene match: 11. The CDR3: CAWSVTRTSGRGPHEQYF. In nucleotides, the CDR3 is TGTGCCTGGAGTGTAACCCGGACTAGCGGGAGGGGGCCCCACGAGCAGTACTTC.

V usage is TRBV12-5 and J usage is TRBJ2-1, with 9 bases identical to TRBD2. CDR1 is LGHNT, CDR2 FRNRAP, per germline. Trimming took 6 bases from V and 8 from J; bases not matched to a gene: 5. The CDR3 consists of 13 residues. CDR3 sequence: CASGRGREDEQFF. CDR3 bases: TGTGCTAGTGGCCGCGGGAGGGAGGATGAGCAGTTCTTC. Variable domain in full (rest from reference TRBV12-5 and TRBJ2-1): DARVTQTPRHKVTEMGQEVTMRCQPILGHNTVFWYRQTMMQGLELLAYFRNRAPLDDSGMPKDRFSAEMPDATLATLKIQPSEPRDSAVYFCASGRGREDEQFFGPGTRLTVL.

The CDR3 is CASSLRVGSDEQFF. In DNA, the CDR3 is TGTGCCAGCAGCTTAAGAGTAGGGAGCGATGAGCAGTTCTTC. The chain couples TRBV7-2 to TRBJ2-1, with D perhaps TRBD2 (5 bases). Trimming took off 2 bases at V and 8 bases at J, with 13 bases between the two ends. The length of the CDR3 is 14 residues. Germline CDR1 and CDR2: SGHTA and FQGNSA.

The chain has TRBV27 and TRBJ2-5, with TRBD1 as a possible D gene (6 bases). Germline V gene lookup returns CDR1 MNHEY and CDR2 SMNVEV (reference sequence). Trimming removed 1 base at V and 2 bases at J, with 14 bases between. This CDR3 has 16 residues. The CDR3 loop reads CASSLLTGSPQETQYF. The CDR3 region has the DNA TGTGCCAGCAGTTTATTAACAGGGTCCCCGCAAGAGACCCAGTACTTC.

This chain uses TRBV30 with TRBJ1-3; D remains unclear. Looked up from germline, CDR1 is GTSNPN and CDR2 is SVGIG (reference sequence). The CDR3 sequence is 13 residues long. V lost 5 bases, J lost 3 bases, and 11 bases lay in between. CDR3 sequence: CAWDQVNGNTIYF. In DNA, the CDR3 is TGTGCCTGGGATCAGGTTAATGGAAACACCATATATTTT.

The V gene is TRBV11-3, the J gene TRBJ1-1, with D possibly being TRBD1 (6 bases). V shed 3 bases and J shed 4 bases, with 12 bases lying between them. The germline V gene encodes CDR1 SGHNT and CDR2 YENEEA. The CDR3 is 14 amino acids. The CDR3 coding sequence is TGTGCCAGCAGCTTGGGGGCCTCGAGCACTGAAGCTTTCTTT. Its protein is CASSLGASSTEAFF.

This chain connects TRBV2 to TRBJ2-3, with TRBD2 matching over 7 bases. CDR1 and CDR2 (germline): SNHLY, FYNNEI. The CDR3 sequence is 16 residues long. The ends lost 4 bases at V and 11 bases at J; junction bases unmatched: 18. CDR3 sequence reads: CASSVALGEGRIMQYF. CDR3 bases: TGTGCCAGCAGTGTAGCCTTGGGGGAGGGCCGAATAATGCAGTATTTT. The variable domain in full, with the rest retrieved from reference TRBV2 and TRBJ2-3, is EPEVTQTPSHQVTQMGQEVILRCVPISNHLYFYWYRQILGQKVEFLVSFYNNEISEKSEIFDDQFSVERPDGSNFTLKIRSTKLEDSAMYFCASSVALGEGRIMQYFGPGTRLTVL.

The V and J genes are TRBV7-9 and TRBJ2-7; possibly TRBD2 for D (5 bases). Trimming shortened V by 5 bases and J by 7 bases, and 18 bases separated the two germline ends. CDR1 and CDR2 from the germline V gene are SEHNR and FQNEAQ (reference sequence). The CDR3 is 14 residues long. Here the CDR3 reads CASSLMGAPEEQYF. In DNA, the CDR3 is TGTGCCAGCAGCCTCATGGGAGCCCCGGAAGAGCAGTACTTC.

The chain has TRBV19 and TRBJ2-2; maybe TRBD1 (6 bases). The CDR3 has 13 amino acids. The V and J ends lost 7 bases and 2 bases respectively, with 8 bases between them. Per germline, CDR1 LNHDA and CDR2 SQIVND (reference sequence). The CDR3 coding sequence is TGTGCCAGTATGGGGGCCAACACCGGGGAGCTGTTTTTT. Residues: CASMGANTGELFF.

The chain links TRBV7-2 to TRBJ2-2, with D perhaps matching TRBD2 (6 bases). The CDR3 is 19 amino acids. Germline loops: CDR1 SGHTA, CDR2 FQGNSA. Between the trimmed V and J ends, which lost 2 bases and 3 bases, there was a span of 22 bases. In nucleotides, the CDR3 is TGTGCCAGCAGCTTAACCCCGAGTTCCGGGGGAGCGCACACCGGGGAGCTGTTTTTT. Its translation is CASSLTPSSGGAHTGELFF.

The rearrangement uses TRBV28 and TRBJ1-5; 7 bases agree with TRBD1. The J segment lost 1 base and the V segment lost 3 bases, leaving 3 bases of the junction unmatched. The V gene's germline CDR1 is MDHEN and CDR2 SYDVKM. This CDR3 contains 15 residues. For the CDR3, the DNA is TGTGCCAGCAGTTTCCCGGACAGGAGCAATCAGCCCCAGCATTTT. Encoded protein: CASSFPDRSNQPQHF.

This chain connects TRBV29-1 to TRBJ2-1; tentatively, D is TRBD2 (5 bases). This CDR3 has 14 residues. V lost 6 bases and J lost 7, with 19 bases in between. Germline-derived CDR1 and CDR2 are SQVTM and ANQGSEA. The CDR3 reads CSVSHGLIGNEQFF. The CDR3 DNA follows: TGCAGCGTCTCTCATGGACTGATAGGAAATGAGCAGTTCTTC.

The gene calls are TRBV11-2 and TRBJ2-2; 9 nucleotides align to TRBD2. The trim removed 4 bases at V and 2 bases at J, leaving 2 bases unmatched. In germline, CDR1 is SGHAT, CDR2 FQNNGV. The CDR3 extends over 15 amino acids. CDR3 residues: CASSWTSDNTGELFF. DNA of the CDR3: TGTGCCAGCAGCTGGACTAGCGACAACACCGGGGAGCTGTTTTTT. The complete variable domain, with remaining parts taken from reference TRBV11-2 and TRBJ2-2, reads EAGVAQSPRYKIIEKRQSVAFWCNPISGHATLYWYQQILGQGPKLLIQFQNNGVVDDSQLPKDRFSAERLKGVDSTLKIQPAKLEDSAVYLCASSWTSDNTGELFFGEGSRLTVL.

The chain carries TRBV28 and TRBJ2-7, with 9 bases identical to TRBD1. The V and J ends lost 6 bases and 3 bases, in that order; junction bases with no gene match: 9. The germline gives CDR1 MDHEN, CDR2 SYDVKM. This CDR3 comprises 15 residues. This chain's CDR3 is CASSRRQGVNYEQYF. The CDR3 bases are TGTGCCAGCAGCCGGAGACAGGGGGTAAACTACGAGCAGTACTTC.

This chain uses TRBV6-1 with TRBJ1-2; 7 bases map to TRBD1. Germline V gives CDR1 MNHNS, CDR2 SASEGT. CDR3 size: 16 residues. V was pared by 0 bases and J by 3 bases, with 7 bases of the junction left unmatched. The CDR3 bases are TGTGCCAGCAGTGAAGCGTTCGGGACAGTGGACTATGGCTACACCTTC. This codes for CASSEAFGTVDYGYTF.

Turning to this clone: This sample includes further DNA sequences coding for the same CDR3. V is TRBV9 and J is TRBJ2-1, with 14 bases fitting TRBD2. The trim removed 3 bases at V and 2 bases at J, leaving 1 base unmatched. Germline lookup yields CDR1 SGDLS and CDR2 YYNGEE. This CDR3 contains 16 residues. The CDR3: CASSGLAGGTYNEQFF. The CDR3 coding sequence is TGTGCCAGCAGCGGACTAGCGGGAGGGACCTACAATGAGCAGTTCTTC.